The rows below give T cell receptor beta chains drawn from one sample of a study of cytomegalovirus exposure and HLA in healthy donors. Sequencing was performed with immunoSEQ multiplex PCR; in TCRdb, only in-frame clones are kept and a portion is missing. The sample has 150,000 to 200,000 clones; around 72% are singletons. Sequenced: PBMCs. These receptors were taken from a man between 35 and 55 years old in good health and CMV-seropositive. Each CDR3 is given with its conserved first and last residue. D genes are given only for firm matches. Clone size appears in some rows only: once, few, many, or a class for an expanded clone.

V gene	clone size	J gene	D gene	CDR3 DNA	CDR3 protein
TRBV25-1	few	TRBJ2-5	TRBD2	TGTGCCAGCAGTGAATGGGGAGGGGAAGAGACCCAGTACTTC	CASSEWGGEETQYF
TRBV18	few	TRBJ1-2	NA	TGTGCCAGCTCTCACGGCGGGGAGACTGGCTACACCTTC	CASSHGGETGYTF
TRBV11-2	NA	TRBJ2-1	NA	TGTGCCAGCAGCTTAGATCCAGGGGATGAGCAGTTCTTC	CASSLDPGDEQFF
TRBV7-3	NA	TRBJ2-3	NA	TGTGCCAGCAGCTTCTACAGGGCGGATACGCAGTATTTT	CASSFYRADTQYF
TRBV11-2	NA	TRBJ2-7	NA	TGTGCCAGCAGCGTCCGGGACTACGAGCAGTACTTC	CASSVRDYEQYF
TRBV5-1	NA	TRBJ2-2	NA	TGCGCCAGCAGCTTGGGGGGGCTCACCGGGGAGCTGTTTTTT	CASSLGGLTGELFF
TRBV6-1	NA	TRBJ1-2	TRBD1	TGTGCCAGCAGTGAATGGACAGGCCCCTATGGCTACACCTTC	CASSEWTGPYGYTF
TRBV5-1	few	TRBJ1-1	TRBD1	TGCGCCAGCAGCTTGAAGGGGACAGGCATTATGAACACTGAAGCTTTCTTT	CASSLKGTGIMNTEAFF
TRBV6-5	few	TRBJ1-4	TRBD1	TGTGCCAGCAAAAAGGGACAGAGCAATGAAAAACTGTTTTTT	CASKKGQSNEKLFF
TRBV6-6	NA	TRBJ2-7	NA	TGTGCCAGCAGTTCCGTCTCGGGGGACGAGCAGTACTTC	CASSSVSGDEQYF
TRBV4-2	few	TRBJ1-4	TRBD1	TGTGCCAGCAGCATTAGGACAGGCCCTGGTGAAAAACTGTTTTTT	CASSIRTGPGEKLFF
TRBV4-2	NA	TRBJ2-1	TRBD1	TGTGCCAGCAGCCAACATCCTCCGGGACAGGTGGGGGATGAGCAGTTCTTC	CASSQHPPGQVGDEQFF
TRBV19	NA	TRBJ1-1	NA	TGTGCCAGTAGTGCCCGAATCCAGGGGCTCACTGAAGCTTTCTTT	CASSARIQGLTEAFF
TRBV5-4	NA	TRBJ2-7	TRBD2	TGTGCCAGCAGCCGGGGACTAGCGGGGGGCTACGAGCAGTACTTC	CASSRGLAGGYEQYF
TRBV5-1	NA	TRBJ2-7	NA	TGCGCCAGCAGCTTCGACAGAACCTACGAGCAGTACTTC	CASSFDRTYEQYF
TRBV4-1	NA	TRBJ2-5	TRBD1	TGCGCCAGCAGCCAACCAAGAGAAACAGGGGTAGAGACCCAGTACTTC	CASSQPRETGVETQYF
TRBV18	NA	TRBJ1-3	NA	TGTGCCAGCTCACCAGGAGGAAGGGAAAACACCATATATTTT	CASSPGGRENTIYF
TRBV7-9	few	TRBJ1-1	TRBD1	TGTGCCAGCAGCATCGGACAGGGCCAGCAATCTGAAGCTTTCTTT	CASSIGQGQQSEAFF
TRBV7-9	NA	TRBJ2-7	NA	TGTGCCAGCAGCTCACAGGGACCTCTACGTGGGCAGTACTTC	CASSSQGPLRGQYF
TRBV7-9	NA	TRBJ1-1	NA	TGTGCCAGCAGCTTCTACGGAGGGATGGGGGACACTGAAGCTTTCTTT	CASSFYGGMGDTEAFF
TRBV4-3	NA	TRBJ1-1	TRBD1	TGCGCCAGCAGCCAAGAATCCCCGGGACAGGGGAACACTGAAGCTTTCTTT	CASSQESPGQGNTEAFF
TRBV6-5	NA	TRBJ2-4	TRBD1	TGTGCCAGCAGTTCGACAGGGGTGCGATTCAAAAACATTCAGTACTTC	CASSSTGVRFKNIQYF
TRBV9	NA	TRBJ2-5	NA	TGTGCCAGCAGCGTAGGTAGGGGCGGCCCCCAAGAGACCCAGTACTTC	CASSVGRGGPQETQYF
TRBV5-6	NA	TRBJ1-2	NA	TGTGCCAGCAGCTTCACCAGGGGCTCTGAAGGCACCTTC	CASSFTRGSEGTF
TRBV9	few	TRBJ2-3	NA	TGTGCCAGCAGCCCCCAGACAAGCCCTAGCACAGATACGCAGTATTTT	CASSPQTSPSTDTQYF
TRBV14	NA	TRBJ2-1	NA	TGTGCCAGCAGCCAACAGGGTACCTACAATGAGCAGTTCTTC	CASSQQGTYNEQFF
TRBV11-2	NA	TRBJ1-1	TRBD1	TGTGCCAGCAGCGCCAGGGGGCAAAACACTGAAGCTTTCTTT	CASSARGQNTEAFF
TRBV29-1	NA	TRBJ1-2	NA	TGCAGCGTTGCACACAGGATCGCCAACTATGGCTACACCTTC	CSVAHRIANYGYTF
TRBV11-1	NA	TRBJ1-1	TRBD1	TGTGCCAGCAGGATAGCCAGCCAGGGGGCTGAAGCTTTCTTT	CASRIASQGAEAFF
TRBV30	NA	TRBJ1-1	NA	TGTGCCTGGATGGGGACATTGAACACTGAAGCTTTCTTT	CAWMGTLNTEAFF
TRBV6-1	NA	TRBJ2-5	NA	TGTGCCAGCAGTTACGGAGAGACCCAGTACTTC	CASSYGETQYF
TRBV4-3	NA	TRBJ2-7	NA	TGCGCCAGCAGCCCCAGGGTCGGGCTCGAGCAGTACTTC	CASSPRVGLEQYF
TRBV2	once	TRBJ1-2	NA	TGTGCCAGCATAATGACTCTTAACTATGGCTACACCTTC	CASIMTLNYGYTF
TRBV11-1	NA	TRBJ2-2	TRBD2	TGTGCCAGCAGCTTAGAACTAGCGGGGAACACCGGGGAGCTGTTTTTT	CASSLELAGNTGELFF
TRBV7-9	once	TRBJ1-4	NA	TGTGCCAGCAGCTTAGGGCAGGGAGGCGGTGAAAAACTGTTTTTT	CASSLGQGGGEKLFF